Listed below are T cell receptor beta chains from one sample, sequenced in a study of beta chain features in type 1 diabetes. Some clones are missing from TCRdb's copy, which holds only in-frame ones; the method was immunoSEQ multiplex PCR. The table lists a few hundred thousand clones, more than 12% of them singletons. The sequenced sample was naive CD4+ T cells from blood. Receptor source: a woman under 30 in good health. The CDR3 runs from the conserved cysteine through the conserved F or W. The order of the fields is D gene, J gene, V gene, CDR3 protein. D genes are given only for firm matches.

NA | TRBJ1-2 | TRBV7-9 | CASSRGTVNYGYTF
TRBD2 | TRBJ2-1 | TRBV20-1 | CSGGGHNEQFF
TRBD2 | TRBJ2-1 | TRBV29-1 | CSVDAGAPSNEQFF
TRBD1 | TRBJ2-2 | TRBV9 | CASKGQGSTGELFF
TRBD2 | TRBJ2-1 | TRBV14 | CASRNTSVNEQFF
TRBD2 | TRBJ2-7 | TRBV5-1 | CASSSLAGGGQYF
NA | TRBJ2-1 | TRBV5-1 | CASSQGQSYNEQFF
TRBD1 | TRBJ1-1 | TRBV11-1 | CASSRDRDTEAFF
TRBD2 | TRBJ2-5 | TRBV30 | CAWSVRAGGQETQYF
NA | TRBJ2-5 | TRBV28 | CASSPPGGLRETQYF
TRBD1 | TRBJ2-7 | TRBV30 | CARGQGASYEQYF
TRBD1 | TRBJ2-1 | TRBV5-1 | CASSQGQGPYNEQFF
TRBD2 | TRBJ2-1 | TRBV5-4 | CASSLEGTRGNEQFF
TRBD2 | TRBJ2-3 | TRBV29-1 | CSAAAWTSASTDTQYF
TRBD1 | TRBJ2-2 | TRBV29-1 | CITQGQPNTGELFF
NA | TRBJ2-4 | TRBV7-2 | CASSFPSGINIQYF
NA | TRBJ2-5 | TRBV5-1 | CASSLAGHTPEETQYF
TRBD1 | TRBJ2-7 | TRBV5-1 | CASSLTTGELSYEQYF
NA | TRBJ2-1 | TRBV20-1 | CSAIGDNEQFF